The present entry profiles one T cell receptor beta chain with its context. Antigen unknown. TCRbeta library preparation incorporated unique molecular identifiers. TCRdb reprocessed the PCR reads via MiXCR and lists one record per CDR3 protein. The sample contains about a million distinct CDR3 sequences, roughly 29% of which appear only once. The entry originates in a study of T-cell reconstitution after alpha-beta-depleted transplantation in children. Study conclusions and caveats: Where alpha-beta T cells came from about two months after transplant was reportedly several hundred expanded graft clones.

The CDR3 spans 19 residues. V shed 4 bases, J shed 8 bases, and the junction held 20 bases outside the gene matches. Germline values: CDR1 KGHSH, CDR2 LQKENI. The clonotype comes from a boy in the first two years of life who had a stem cell transplant for SCID, so the T cells may come from the graft donor. The sequencing here drew on PBMCs, mostly from graft donor cells, taken 360 days after TCRalphabeta/CD19-depleted stem cell transplant. The gene calls are TRBV18 and TRBJ1-6; TRBD1 matches at 7 bases. The CDR3 region has the DNA TGTGCCAGCTCACTCATCGTTACCGCCGGGACAGAGGGTGATTCACCCCTCCACTTT. Protein sequence: CASSLIVTAGTEGDSPLHF.